The sample holds a few counts of the clone carrying this T cell receptor beta chain. These data originate in a study of T-cell reconstitution after alpha-beta-depleted transplantation in children. Preparation of the TCRbeta library used unique molecular identifiers. One entry per CDR3 protein, called by TCRdb with MiXCR from the PCR reads. The sample yields 350,000 to 400,000 distinct CDR3 sequences, 20% seen once. CDR1 WNHNN and CDR2 SYGVQD come from the germline V gene (reference sequence). This CDR3 region has 14 residues. Unmatched junction bases numbered 9, after V lost 4 bases and J lost 6 bases.

The TCR comes from a human donor who donated a stem cell graft to a child with acute myeloid leukemia. This rearrangement joins TRBV10-1 to TRBJ2-7; 7 positions agree with TRBD1. The specimen was PBMCs from the stem cell graft donor, collected from the stem cell graft. CDR3 protein: CASSGKRGLGEQYF. The CDR3 nucleotides are TGCGCCAGCAGTGGGAAAAGGGGGCTTGGCGAGCAGTACTTC.